These 32 T cell receptor beta chains share one sample of origin, sequenced in a study of T cell clusters in autoimmune cytopenias. TRB was amplified from about 270 ng of peripheral blood genomic DNA per sample. TRB was amplified by touch-down multiplex PCR, primer pools A and B combined. TCRdb processed the multiplex PCR reads again and assigns one entry to each CDR3 protein, with no DNA. The table for this sample gives about 6,100 distinct CDR3 sequences. These same data were also listed under a study on T cell repertoires in aging, cancer and after chemotherapy.

Specimen: peripheral blood. The source is a human donor in good health.

This clonotype is identified as medium-sized from frequency. The rearrangement links TRBV5-4 to TRBJ2-2. The CDR3 is 14 amino acids. Germline loops: CDR1 SGHNT, CDR2 YYREEE (reference sequence). The CDR3 sequence is CASSLETNTGELFF.

The chain joins TRBV4-2 to TRBJ1-2; the TCRdb call, TRBD1, lacks DNA for checking. The CDR3 totals 15 residues. CDR1 is LGHNA, CDR2 YNFKEQ, per germline. The chain's CDR3 is CASSPRTGGNYGYTF.

This clonotype is identified as medium-sized from frequency. This chain uses TRBV6-6 with TRBJ2-7; TCRdb's D gene call, TRBD1, goes unchecked for lack of DNA. Germline values: CDR1 MNHNY, CDR2 SVGAGI (reference sequence). The CDR3 loop spans 11 amino acids. CDR3 loop: CAREQGPEQYF.

This clonotype ranks as medium-sized in terms of frequency. The V and J genes are TRBV12-3 or TRBV12-4 and TRBJ2-2. CDR3 length: 14 amino acids. The CDR3 loop reads CASSLQATTGELFF.

The chain joins TRBV27 to TRBJ1-6. The CDR3 covers 17 residues. CDR1 and CDR2 (germline): MNHEY, SMNVEV (reference sequence). CDR3 residues: CASSFSLRGSYNSPLHF.

V gene TRBV6-5 combines with J gene TRBJ1-5. Per germline, CDR1 MNHEY and CDR2 SVGAGI. This CDR3 spans 13 amino acids. The CDR3 protein is CASRDHSNQPQDF.

This chain uses TRBV5-1 with TRBJ1-1; the D call of TRBD1 rests on TCRdb alone, since no DNA is present to check it. Germline CDR1 reads SGHRS; CDR2 reads YFSETQ. The length of the CDR3 is 17 residues. CDR3 sequence: CASSLGTGLGLNTEAFF. The whole variable domain, filled in from reference TRBV5-1 and TRBJ1-1, reads KAGVTQTPRYLIKTRGQQVTLSCSPISGHRSVSWYQQTPGQGLQFLFEYFSETQRNKGNFPGRFSGRQFSNSRSEMNVSTLELGDSALYLCASSLGTGLGLNTEAFFGQGTRLTVV.

This clonotype is classed as medium-sized by frequency. The J gene is TRBJ1-4, the V gene TRBV19. CDR1 is LNHDA and CDR2 is SQIVND in the germline V gene (reference sequence). The CDR3 length is 16 residues. The CDR3 is CASSIIFSATNEKLFF.

Measured by frequency, this clonotype is medium-sized (0.01 to 0.1%). V is TRBV5-6 and J is TRBJ1-2. The CDR3 totals 14 residues. The germline gives CDR1 SGHDT, CDR2 YYEEEE. The CDR3 loop reads CASSFSDKKYGYTF.

This chain uses TRBV14 with TRBJ2-7; absent DNA, TCRdb's TRBD1 call cannot be checked. This CDR3 has 15 amino acids. Germline-derived CDR1 and CDR2 are SGHDN and FVKESK. This CDR3 reads CASSQGRDRGYEQYF. The complete variable domain, with remaining parts taken from reference TRBV14 and TRBJ2-7, reads EAGVTQFPSHSVIEKGQTVTLRCDPISGHDNLYWYRRVMGKEIKFLLHFVKESKQDESGMPNNRFLAERTGGTYSTLKVQPAELEDSGVYFCASSQGRDRGYEQYFGPGTRLTVT.

The J gene is TRBJ1-3, the V gene TRBV15; TCRdb names TRBD1, which stays unverified in the absence of DNA. The CDR3 covers 13 residues. Germline CDR1 and CDR2: LNHNV and YYDKDF (reference sequence). The CDR3: CATSGDSRNTIYF.

According to its frequency, this clonotype is medium-sized. This chain joins TRBV6-1 and TRBJ2-7; TCRdb lists TRBD1, though no DNA is available to test this call. Looked up from germline, CDR1 is MNHNS and CDR2 is SASEGT. The CDR3 contains 13 residues. CDR3 sequence: CASSEGGSYEQYF.

This clonotype is deemed medium-sized (0.01 to 0.1%) by its frequency. This chain connects TRBV6-5 to TRBJ1-1. Germline assignment: CDR1 MNHEY and CDR2 SVGAGI. The CDR3 totals 11 residues. The CDR3 here is CASSSATEAFF.

This clonotype shows up as medium-sized by frequency. The chain recombines TRBV6-2 or TRBV6-3 with TRBJ2-7; there is no DNA to check the TCRdb D call of TRBD1. This CDR3 has 14 amino acids. Per germline, CDR1 MNHEY and CDR2 SVGEGT. The CDR3 region is CASRTGTGTYEQYF.

This chain uses TRBV7-2 with TRBJ2-7; the TRBD1 assignment by TCRdb is unverifiable without DNA. CDR1 is SGHTA, CDR2 FQGNSA, per germline. This CDR3 comprises 13 residues. The CDR3 spells CASSWGGGYEQYF. The entire variable domain, with the rest obtained from reference TRBV7-2 and TRBJ2-7, is as follows: GAGVSQSPSNKVTEKGKDVELRCDPISGHTALYWYRQSLGQGLEFLIYFQGNSAPDKSGLPSDRFSAERTGGSVSTLTIQRTQQEDSAVYLCASSWGGGYEQYFGPGTRLTVT.

The chain is built from TRBV5-1 and TRBJ2-5; TCRdb's assignment of TRBD2 cannot be checked, as there is no DNA. The germline gives CDR1 SGHRS, CDR2 YFSETQ. The CDR3 consists of 14 residues. CDR3 sequence: CASSLAGTQETQYF.

The V call is TRBV12-3 or TRBV12-4, the J call TRBJ1-1; the TRBD1 assignment by TCRdb is unverifiable without DNA. This CDR3 comprises 14 residues. CDR3 region: CASSPRTVGTEAFF.

This clonotype ranks as medium-sized in terms of frequency. V and J are TRBV5-6 and TRBJ1-2. CDR3 length: 15 amino acids. Germline CDR1 SGHDT, CDR2 YYEEEE. The CDR3: CASSSGRITLYGYTF.

This clonotype is labeled medium-sized (0.01 to 0.1%) based on frequency. The gene calls are TRBV19 and TRBJ1-1; TCRdb's D call, TRBD1, is unchecked because there is no DNA. Germline values: CDR1 LNHDA, CDR2 SQIVND (reference sequence). The CDR3 has 14 residues. CDR3: CASARQTGGNEAFF.

Its frequency marks this clonotype as medium-sized. The chain joins TRBV5-6 to TRBJ1-3; the TRBD1 assignment by TCRdb is unverifiable without DNA. The CDR3 spans 15 residues. Germline-derived CDR1 and CDR2 are SGHDT and YYEEEE. The CDR3 spells CASSLTGGSGNTIYF.

Considering frequency, this clonotype is medium-sized. The chain couples TRBV5-6 to TRBJ2-1. Germline values: CDR1 SGHDT, CDR2 YYEEEE. The CDR3 is 14 amino acids. The chain's CDR3 is CASSPGVLGGEQFF.

The chain recombines TRBV24-1 with TRBJ2-3. The CDR3 length is 15 residues. Germline CDR1 and CDR2: KGHDR and SFDVKD. CDR3 sequence: CATSDLGQSTDTQYF.

Frequency places this clonotype as medium-sized. V and J are TRBV10-3 and TRBJ1-5. The CDR3 is 14 residues long. In germline, CDR1 is ENHRY, CDR2 SYGVKD. The CDR3 loop is CAISSESGNQPQHF.

This sequence joins TRBV6-5 and TRBJ2-7; checking the TCRdb D call of TRBD1 is not possible without DNA. From germline, CDR1 is MNHEY and CDR2 SVGAGI. This CDR3 contains 13 residues. CDR3 residues: CASSTRGRDEQYF.

The J gene is TRBJ2-5, the V gene TRBV7-9; TCRdb designates TRBD1, a call that cannot be tested without DNA. Germline V gene sequence: CDR1 SEHNR, CDR2 FQNEAQ (reference sequence). The CDR3 has 14 amino acids. CDR3 sequence reads: CASSPGQFQGTQYF.

This clonotype shows up as medium-sized by frequency. The chain links TRBV5-4 to TRBJ2-3; TCRdb's D call, TRBD1, is unchecked because there is no DNA. The CDR3 spans 15 residues. CDR1 SGHNT and CDR2 YYREEE come from the germline V gene (reference sequence). The CDR3 sequence: CASSLRGGYTDTQYF.

V is TRBV25-1 and J is TRBJ2-5. Germline-derived CDR1 and CDR2 are MGHDK and SYGVNS. CDR3 length: 16 residues. CDR3 in amino acids: CASSEYLGFGQETQYF.

The chain joins TRBV5-6 to TRBJ2-5; TCRdb's assignment of TRBD1 cannot be checked, as there is no DNA. This CDR3 is built from 13 residues. Germline V CDR1 and CDR2: SGHDT, YYEEEE. Here the CDR3 reads CASTRDYQETQYF.

By frequency, this clonotype is medium-sized. The V gene is TRBV6-2 or TRBV6-3, the J gene TRBJ2-5. The CDR3 extends over 14 amino acids. The germline V gene encodes CDR1 MNHEY and CDR2 SVGEGT. The chain's CDR3 is CASSISGYQETQYF.

According to its frequency, this clonotype is large. The chain combines TRBV15 with TRBJ2-6; absent DNA, TCRdb's TRBD1 call cannot be checked. Per germline, CDR1 LNHNV and CDR2 YYDKDF (reference sequence). The CDR3 length is 18 residues. CDR3 in amino acids: CATSRDGSGPTGANVLTF.

This chain joins TRBV5-1 and TRBJ2-3; as DNA is missing, the TRBD1 call by TCRdb cannot be tested. The CDR3 loop spans 16 amino acids. Per the germline V gene, CDR1 is SGHRS and CDR2 is YFSETQ. The CDR3 loop reads CASSSWGEVSTDTQYF.

This rearrangement joins TRBV29-1 to TRBJ1-1; TCRdb returns TRBD1, unconfirmable since there is no DNA. Germline loops: CDR1 SQVTM, CDR2 ANQGSEA. The CDR3 covers 15 residues. The CDR3 is CSVRGKGVMNTEAFF.